A selection of T cell receptor beta chains follows, all from one sample in a study of T cells of healthy individuals. TCRdb re-called the 5' RACE reads through MiXCR, storing one row per CDR3 protein. The table has tens of thousands of distinct CDR3 sequences, about 15% seen once. The receptors here all came from a human donor in good health. Both conserved end residues are trimmed from each CDR3.

j_call cdr3_length v_call cdr3_aa
TRBJ1-1 14 TRBV7-8 ASSFTGQGPNTEAF
TRBJ1-5 12 TRBV7-8 ASSQDRSNQPQH
TRBJ2-1 13 TRBV14 ASSQVGAGYNEQF
TRBJ2-7 11 TRBV20-1 SASKGDTYEQY
TRBJ1-2 13 TRBV7-2 ASTLSTETNYGYT
TRBJ2-2 19 TRBV4-3 ASSQGLLGTSGVLNTGELF
TRBJ1-1 12 TRBV20-1 SARVPTFNTEAF
TRBJ2-2 14 TRBV20-1 SAGTGQYWNTGELF
TRBJ2-3 11 TRBV9 ASSVGGEDTQY
TRBJ2-3 15 TRBV4-1 ASSQLLTAQSTDTQY
TRBJ2-7 12 TRBV18 ASSPGALSYEQY
TRBJ2-1 12 TRBV10-2 ASTETGTNNEQF
TRBJ2-5 15 TRBV11-2 ASSPRPGTGGGEVQY
TRBJ1-4 15 TRBV12-3/TRBV12-4 ASSQDRWGGAREKLF
TRBJ2-3 14 TRBV21-1 ASTAEDRGAADTQY
TRBJ2-1 11 TRBV20-1 SAYSGSMNEQF